This is a list of T cell receptor beta chains from one sample in a study of blood T cells in healthy people across ages. Using its own MiXCR run on the 5' RACE reads, TCRdb lists one record per CDR3 protein. Found here are 750,000 to 950,000 distinct CDR3 sequences, 25% to 35% of them singletons; the top ten hold 10% to 13%. These records were also assigned to another study, of T cells of mothers and their children.

The sample comprised blood. These TCRs come from a woman aged 40 to 50 in good health. Each CDR3 is given with its conserved first and last residue. A D gene is named only where the DNA matches it firmly. A clone size is listed for some rows: how often the clone was seen (once, few, many), or a class if it is expanded.

>TRBV5-6|NA|NA|TRBJ1-5
TGTGCCAGCAGCTTGGCGGTGGGGGGCGGCAATCAGCCCCAGCATTTT
CASSLAVGGGNQPQHF
>TRBV2|once|NA|TRBJ1-2
TGTGCCAGCAGTGAAATGAGAGGTATCGATGGCTACACCTTC
CASSEMRGIDGYTF
>TRBV5-1|NA|TRBD1|TRBJ1-4
TGCGCCAACAGCTTGGGGACAGGGGGCGGTGAAAAACTGTTTTTT
CANSLGTGGGEKLFF
>TRBV27|NA|NA|TRBJ2-5
TGTGCCAGCAGTGCGATCTACGTCCCTGATGAGACCCAGTACTTC
CASSAIYVPDETQYF
>TRBV6-1|NA|TRBD1|TRBJ2-1
TGTGCCAGCATTGGGACAGCAATTAGGAATGAGCAGTTCTTC
CASIGTAIRNEQFF
>TRBV7-2|few|NA|TRBJ2-4
TGTGCCAGCAGCATAGGGCCGGGGCTACCCATATCAAACATTCAGTACTTC
CASSIGPGLPISNIQYF
>TRBV30|NA|TRBD2|TRBJ2-7
TGTGCCTGGAGTAGCGGGGCAACCTACGAGCAGTACTTC
CAWSSGATYEQYF
>TRBV5-1|NA|NA|TRBJ1-2
TGCGCCAGCAGCTTGGGGGCTCTTCTCGGCTACACCTTC
CASSLGALLGYTF
>TRBV6-1|few|TRBD2|TRBJ2-7
TGTGCCAGCAGTGGGACTAGCGGGGGGGTCTACTCCTACGAGCAGTACTTC
CASSGTSGGVYSYEQYF
>TRBV7-2|few|NA|TRBJ1-1
TGTGCCAGCAGCTTAATAGGCCGAGACACTGAAGCTTTCTTT
CASSLIGRDTEAFF
>TRBV6-2/TRBV6-3|many|TRBD1|TRBJ1-5
TGTGCCAGCAGTTACTCCCCCAGGGGGGATCAGCCCCAGCATTTT
CASSYSPRGDQPQHF
>TRBV12-3/TRBV12-4|many|NA|TRBJ2-7
TGTGCCAGCAGTCTCATGTCCATTATTTACGAGCAGTACTTC
CASSLMSIIYEQYF
>TRBV29-1|many|NA|TRBJ1-1
TGCAGCGTTGATCCAGGGACCACTGAAGCTTTCTTT
CSVDPGTTEAFF
>TRBV28|few|NA|TRBJ2-7
TGTGCCAGCAGTTTATCCCTGTACGAGCAGTACTTC
CASSLSLYEQYF
>TRBV3-1|few|NA|TRBJ2-1
TGTGCCAGCAGCCACCTTGGGGGGCAAAGCCGCGGTGAGCAGTTCTTC
CASSHLGGQSRGEQFF
>TRBV12-3/TRBV12-4|many|NA|TRBJ1-2
TGTGCCAGCAGTTTGTCCCGGAGGAATGGCTACACCTTC
CASSLSRRNGYTF
>TRBV29-1|NA|TRBD1|TRBJ1-5
TGCAGCGCCGGAGCCGGGACAGGGGTTCACCAGCATTTT
CSAGAGTGVHQHF
>TRBV20-1|many|NA|TRBJ2-3
TGCAGTGCTCCTTTGAGAGATACGCAGTATTTT
CSAPLRDTQYF
>TRBV28|many|NA|TRBJ2-3
TGTGCCAGCAGTCCACACGCTGACCCGACGAATACGCAGTATTTT
CASSPHADPTNTQYF
>TRBV2|few|TRBD1|TRBJ2-7
TGTGCCAGCAGGAAACAGGGGGAAGGAACCTACGAGCAGTACTTC
CASRKQGEGTYEQYF
>TRBV29-1|many|NA|TRBJ1-1
TGCAGTGTGGCGCAGGGGAACACTGAAGCTTTCTTT
CSVAQGNTEAFF
>TRBV29-1|NA|NA|TRBJ1-2
TGCAGCGCTGAGAAGGACGGGAAGGCACGAGGCTACACCTTC
CSAEKDGKARGYTF
>TRBV7-9|many|NA|TRBJ2-7
TGTGCCAGCAGCTTAGTAGGAGGGGGCAGCGTCGAGCAGTACTTC
CASSLVGGGSVEQYF
>TRBV12-3/TRBV12-4|NA|NA|TRBJ1-2
TGTGCCAGCAGTTTCAAGGCAGGGACCGGCTACACCTTC
CASSFKAGTGYTF
>TRBV20-1|many|NA|TRBJ2-7
TGCAGTGCTAAGGACCGCTACGAGCAGTACTTC
CSAKDRYEQYF
>TRBV27|NA|TRBD2|TRBJ2-1
TGTGCCAGCAGTACTCCAGCGGGGGAGTCCTACAATGAGCAGTTCTTC
CASSTPAGESYNEQFF
>TRBV27|NA|NA|TRBJ1-3
TGTGCCAGCAAATCGGACAGAAGCTCTGAAAACACCATATATTTT
CASKSDRSSENTIYF
>TRBV4-1|NA|NA|TRBJ2-7
TGCGCCAGCAGCCAAGGGTGGAGCCCAAGCTCCTACGAGCAGTACTTC
CASSQGWSPSSYEQYF
>TRBV5-1|few|NA|TRBJ2-7
TGCGCCAGCAGCGCCCGTGGGGTCTCCTACGAGCAGTACTTC
CASSARGVSYEQYF
>TRBV25-1|few|TRBD2|TRBJ2-6
TGTGCCAGCAGTGAATCTCTCGGGGGGGCCCTCCGGGGGGCCAACGTCCTGACTTTC
CASSESLGGALRGANVLTF
>TRBV12-3/TRBV12-4|NA|NA|TRBJ2-7
TGTGCCAGCAGTTTGAATGACGGAGACTACGAGCAGTACTTC
CASSLNDGDYEQYF
>TRBV28|many|NA|TRBJ1-6
TGTGCCAGCAGTCTACAGGGTAGCTCACCCCTCCACTTT
CASSLQGSSPLHF
>TRBV6-6|many|NA|TRBJ1-1
TGTGCCAGCACCACTGAGGGGGGGACGGATTACACTGAAGCTTTCTTT
CASTTEGGTDYTEAFF
>TRBV5-1|NA|TRBD1|TRBJ2-3
TGCGCCAGCAGCTCCAGGACAGGGCCAGATACGCAGTATTTT
CASSSRTGPDTQYF
>TRBV7-2|many|NA|TRBJ1-2
TGTGCCAGCAGCCCGGTCCGGACAGCTCCATCGGGCTATGGCTACACCTTC
CASSPVRTAPSGYGYTF
>TRBV12-3/TRBV12-4|NA|NA|TRBJ2-2
NA
CASSFRRRELFF
>TRBV29-1|NA|NA|TRBJ2-7
TGCAGCGTTGAAGGTGCGGGCCAGTACGAGCAGTACTTC
CSVEGAGQYEQYF
>TRBV20-1|few|NA|TRBJ2-7
TGCAGTGCTAGAGAGGCTAGTGTCAGCGAGCAGTACTTC
CSAREASVSEQYF
>TRBV20-1|NA|TRBD1|TRBJ2-3
TGCAGTGCTAGAGTGGGACAGGGGCGCACAGATACGCAGTATTTT
CSARVGQGRTDTQYF
>TRBV5-1|few|NA|TRBJ2-1
TGCGCCAGCTGGCTATCCGGGGGGCATTCCTACAATGAGCAGTTCTTC
CASWLSGGHSYNEQFF
>TRBV6-5|NA|NA|TRBJ2-5
TGTGCCAGCTCACCATCGAAAATGGCGTTGTCGGAGACCCAGTACTTC
CASSPSKMALSETQYF
>TRBV28|NA|TRBD2|TRBJ2-7
TGTGCCAGCAGTGCACTAGCGAACTCCTACGAGCAGTACTTC
CASSALANSYEQYF
>TRBV5-5|few|NA|TRBJ2-7
TGTGCCAGCAGCCCAACCCCCGGCACAGCTGTCTTGGAGCAGTACTTC
CASSPTPGTAVLEQYF
>TRBV24-1|few|NA|TRBJ1-2
TGTGCCACCAGTGTTGAAGGCTATGGCTACACCTTC
CATSVEGYGYTF
>TRBV5-6|many|NA|TRBJ2-6
TGTGCCAGCAGCTTGGCTTTTGTTGGGGGAACTGGGGCCAACGTCCTGACTTTC
CASSLAFVGGTGANVLTF
>TRBV4-1|NA|NA|TRBJ1-1
TGCGCCAGCAGCCAAGATCCACCGGCAGGGGTGCGCACTGAAGCTTTCTTT
CASSQDPPAGVRTEAFF
>TRBV7-9|few|NA|TRBJ1-1
TGTGCCAGCAGCTTAGTAGCCGCAGGGACGGAGGCTTTCTTT
CASSLVAAGTEAFF
>TRBV5-1|many|NA|TRBJ2-1
TGCGCCAGCAGCTTGGTGGCGGCCAGCTCCTACAATGAGCAGTTCTTC
CASSLVAASSYNEQFF
>TRBV20-1|NA|NA|TRBJ2-6
TGCAGTGCTCCCGGACAGCGCCGATTTAGCTCTGGGGCCAACGTCCTGACTTTC
CSAPGQRRFSSGANVLTF
>TRBV5-1|NA|NA|TRBJ1-1
TGCGCCAGCAGCCCAGATCGGCGAACAGGAGAGGGGGATCGGACTGAAGCTTTCTTT
CASSPDRRTGEGDRTEAFF
>TRBV20-1|many|NA|TRBJ1-4
TGCAGTGCTAGCGGGAGTTCGGAAAAACTGTTTTTT
CSASGSSEKLFF
>TRBV24-1|NA|NA|TRBJ1-4
TGTGCCGCAAGGGCCGCGCAGGCGACTAATGAAAAACTGTTTTTT
CAARAAQATNEKLFF
>TRBV30|few|NA|TRBJ2-7
TGTGCCTGGAGTGTACTGTACAACTCCGAGCAGTACTTC
CAWSVLYNSEQYF
>TRBV7-9|many|TRBD1|TRBJ2-5
TGTGCCAGCAGCTGGCAGGGGGTAATGGAGACCCAGTACTTC
CASSWQGVMETQYF
>TRBV6-6|few|TRBD1|TRBJ1-4
TGTGCCAGCAGTTATCGACAGGGGGCAGGATCTAATGAAAAACTGTTTTTT
CASSYRQGAGSNEKLFF